This T cell receptor beta chain was identified during a study of lymphopenia after photon versus proton radiotherapy. Findings of the study overall: Post-nadir diversity loss with photons came from oligoclonal expansion, particularly CD8+ Temra cells. Relative stability marked proton patients; photon patients lost diversity and naive cells.

Notes on this clone: Its target is not known.

Germline CDR1 is SGHTA and CDR2 is FQGNSA. Germline trimming cut 5 bases from V and 5 bases from J; bases unmatched to any gene: 6. The CDR3 has 14 amino acids. Only in-frame clones appear in the TCRdb table, and some are missing; sequencing was by immunoSEQ multiplex PCR. The data show more than 35,000 clones, about 85% seen once. This material consisted of peripheral blood, taken from a patient treated with photon-based radiotherapy. The chain links TRBV7-2 to TRBJ2-5; 9 bases are a match to TRBD2. The origin of this receptor is a man aged 45 to 65 with gastric cancer. The CDR3 DNA sequence: TGTGCCAGCAGCCCTAGCGGGACCTCGGAGACCCAGTACTTC. Translation gives CASSPSGTSETQYF.